This TCR beta chain came from a study of beta chain features in type 1 diabetes. Findings of the study overall: For Type 1 diabetes patients, all four CD4+ subsets carried TCRB CDR3s that were moderately but significantly shorter. Insertions at VDJ junctions were less frequent in type 1 diabetes patients. These patients also deleted more nucleotides at the same junctions. Within patients, naive, central memory and Treg TCRB repertoires seemed more similar than within healthy donors.

The CDR3 length is 16 residues. The V gene end was trimmed by 6 bases and the J gene end by 7 bases; junction bases not matched to a gene: 13. Germline V gene data show CDR1 as SNHLY and CDR2 as FYNNEI. TCRB transcripts that were expressed got sequenced, as all of the isolated RNA had been reverse transcribed. Roughly 3.4 million reads were obtained on average from naive, central memory and regulatory T cell samples. Clones were sequenced by immunoSEQ multiplex PCR, and TCRdb holds only the in-frame ones, with some missing. The data contain about 260,000 clones, about a fifth of them singletons. Of note for this clone: Its matching antigen is unknown.

The genes are TRBV2 and TRBJ2-1; 9 bases agree with TRBD1. The sequenced sample consisted of naive CD4+ T cells from blood. This TCR came from a woman aged 40 to 50 with type 1 diabetes. This chain's CDR3 is CASRPWDRANPNEQFF. The CDR3 DNA follows: TGTGCCAGCAGACCCTGGGACAGGGCCAACCCAAATGAGCAGTTCTTC.